Listed here are 31 T cell receptor beta chains from one sample, sequenced in a study of human CD4 T cells and Enterobacteriaceae. Only in-frame clones appear in the TCRdb table, and some are missing; sequencing was by immunoSEQ multiplex PCR. The repertoire has about 27,000 clones, about 82% of them found once; the top ten carry approximately 0.96%. The memory gate held CD4+ cells that were not CD45RA+CCR7+CD95- naive cells, over 95% pure. The sample comprised memory CD4+ T cells from blood. These receptors all stem from a human donor in good health.

The V call is TRBV7-8, the J call TRBJ1-5; a weak D match, TRBD1 (5 bases). Per the germline V gene, CDR1 is SGHVS and CDR2 is FQNEAQ. V was clipped by 0 bases and J by 6 bases, with 12 bases between them. The CDR3 sequence is 15 residues long. This CDR3 reads CASSLAGGVGQPQHF. The CDR3 DNA reads as TGTGCCAGCAGCTTAGCCGGGGGGGTGGGTCAGCCCCAGCATTTT.

In its sample, this clone was seen once. This chain connects TRBV7-7 to TRBJ2-5; TRBD2 is a possible D gene (5 bases). This CDR3 is 12 amino acids long. The V gene's germline CDR1 is SSHAT and CDR2 FNYEAQ (reference sequence). Trimming shortened V by 5 bases and J by 5 bases, and 9 bases separated the two germline ends. The CDR3 DNA sequence: TGTGCCAGCAGCCCCCGAGGGGAGACCCAGTACTTC. Residues: CASSPRGETQYF.

V gene TRBV25-1 combines with J gene TRBJ2-7, with TRBD1 identical over 8 bases. Trimming removed 4 bases from V and 2 bases from J; junction bases left unmatched: 7. Germline-derived CDR1 and CDR2 are MGHDK and SYGVNS. CDR3 length: 15 residues. CDR3 residues: CASSGSGQGTYEQYF. The CDR3 nucleotides are TGTGCCAGCAGTGGCAGCGGACAGGGTACCTACGAGCAGTACTTC.

The CDR3 bases are TGCGCCAGCAGTGCAGCCCGGGGGGGGTCCTACAATGAGCAGTTCTTC. This sequence encodes CASSAARGGSYNEQFF. V usage is TRBV10-2 and J usage is TRBJ2-1, with 8 bases that match TRBD2. This CDR3 is 16 amino acids long. Germline assignment: CDR1 WSHSY and CDR2 SAAADI. Trimming took 4 bases from V and 1 from J; bases not matched to a gene: 6.

This clone was detected only a few times. CDR3 DNA sequence: TGTGCCAGCATCCAGGGACTAGCGGCGACAGATACGCAGTATTTT. Protein sequence: CASIQGLAATDTQYF. This chain connects TRBV7-8 to TRBJ2-3, with 11 bases fitting TRBD2. The CDR3 spans 15 residues. Trimming cost V 7 bases and J 3 bases; bases outside gene matches: 6. The germline V gene has CDR1 SGHVS and CDR2 FQNEAQ.

The J gene is TRBJ1-1, the V gene TRBV7-8; D unresolved. Trimming cost V 4 bases and J 1 base, with 7 bases left between them. The germline V gene encodes CDR1 SGHVS and CDR2 FQNEAQ. This CDR3 contains 13 residues. CDR3 sequence reads: CASSYRANTEAFF. CDR3 nucleotide sequence: TGTGCCAGCAGCTATCGGGCGAACACTGAAGCTTTCTTT.

The chain combines TRBV7-9 with TRBJ1-2, with 10 positions matching TRBD1. Unmatched junction bases numbered 6, after V lost 5 bases and J lost 6 bases. The CDR3 loop spans 14 amino acids. Germline assignment: CDR1 SEHNR and CDR2 FQNEAQ (reference sequence). CDR3 bases: TGTGCCAGCAGCGCCGGACAGGGGGAGGATGGCTACACCTTC. Translated: CASSAGQGEDGYTF.

The genes are TRBV18 and TRBJ1-6; possible D gene TRBD1, 6 bases. Germline-derived CDR1 and CDR2 are KGHSH and LQKENI. V dropped 3 bases and J dropped 9 bases, with 12 bases sitting between them. The CDR3 runs 14 residues. DNA of the CDR3: TGTGCCAGCTCACCCGAGGGGGGGCTTTCACCCCTCCACTTT. This encodes CASSPEGGLSPLHF.

The DNA of the CDR3 is TGTGCAAACCGAAGGGGGCTACGGGAGAATTCACCCCTCCACTTT. Protein: CANRRGLRENSPLHF. The J gene is TRBJ1-6, the V gene TRBV6-1; TRBD1 aligns across 7 bases. CDR3 size: 15 residues. Germline V gene sequence: CDR1 MNHNS, CDR2 SASEGT.

The sample holds one count of this clone. V is TRBV30 and J is TRBJ1-2; 10 bases are shared with TRBD1. The CDR3 runs 13 residues. Trimming removed 5 bases from V and 4 bases from J; junction bases left unmatched: 4. Germline loops: CDR1 GTSNPN, CDR2 SVGIG (reference sequence). Here the CDR3 DNA reads TGTGCCTGGGCGACAGGGGGCGCCTATGGCTACACCTTC. It yields the protein CAWATGGAYGYTF.

In its sample, this clone was seen a few times. The chain couples TRBV28 to TRBJ2-5, with 7 bases aligning to TRBD1. The CDR3 loop spans 15 amino acids. V lost 4 bases to trimming and J lost 2 bases; unmatched junction nucleotides: 7. Germline V gene lookup returns CDR1 MDHEN and CDR2 SYDVKM. The CDR3: CASSSLTGFQETQYF. The CDR3 bases are TGTGCCAGCAGTTCCCTGACAGGGTTTCAAGAGACCCAGTACTTC. Using reference TRBV28 and TRBJ2-5 for the parts outside the CDR3, the full variable domain is DVKVTQSSRYLVKRTGEKVFLECVQDMDHENMFWYRQDPGLGLRLIYFSYDVKMKEKGDIPEGYSVSREKKERFSLILESASTNQTSMYLCASSSLTGFQETQYFGPGTRLLVL.

This chain joins TRBV19 and TRBJ1-2; D remains ambiguous. Between the trimmed V and J ends, which lost 7 bases and 1 base, there was a span of 13 bases. The CDR3 loop spans 14 amino acids. CDR1 and CDR2 (germline): LNHDA, SQIVND (reference sequence). The CDR3 is CASTTRVFNYGYTF. Written as DNA, the CDR3 is TGTGCCAGTACCACTAGGGTGTTTAACTATGGCTACACCTTC.

V and J are TRBV6-5 and TRBJ1-2; D is perhaps TRBD1 (6 bases). Germline CDR1 reads MNHEY; CDR2 reads SVGAGI. V was pared by 3 bases and J by 4 bases, with 18 bases between. The CDR3 sequence is 16 residues long. The CDR3 spells CASSYWGAKRGYGYTF. The CDR3 DNA reads TGTGCCAGCAGTTATTGGGGGGCGAAAAGAGGCTATGGCTACACCTTC.

The CDR3 DNA follows: TGTGCCAGCAGCCAGGGACTAGCGGGTTACAATGAGCAGTTCTTC. It specifies CASSQGLAGYNEQFF. This rearrangement joins TRBV5-6 to TRBJ2-1, with TRBD2 identical over 12 bases. The CDR3 is 15 residues long. V shed 4 bases and J 4 bases; nucleotides not matched to a gene: 3. CDR1 is SGHDT, CDR2 YYEEEE, per germline. Filled out from reference TRBV5-6 and TRBJ2-1, the complete variable domain reads DAGVTQSPTHLIKTRGQQVTLRCSPKSGHDTVSWYQQALGQGPQFIFQYYEEEERQRGNFPDRFSGHQFPNYSSELNVNALLLGDSALYLCASSQGLAGYNEQFFGPGTRLTVL.

V usage is TRBV5-4 and J usage is TRBJ2-2; the D gene could be TRBD1 or TRBD2 (5 bases each). This CDR3 comprises 15 residues. Trimming stripped 3 bases from V and 4 bases from J, with 13 bases between. Germline-derived CDR1 and CDR2 are SGHNT and YYREEE (reference sequence). CDR3 bases: TGTGCCAGCAGCTCGCCTGGTGGGACCACCGGGGAGCTGTTTTTT. Protein sequence: CASSSPGGTTGELFF.

This chain's CDR3 is CASSKDRVGNEQFF. The CDR3 DNA reads as TGTGCCAGCAGCAAGGACAGGGTGGGCAATGAGCAGTTCTTC. The V call is TRBV5-8, the J call TRBJ2-1; 8 bases line up with TRBD1. Germline V gene sequence: CDR1 SGHTS, CDR2 YDEGEE. Trimming removed 4 bases from V and 6 bases from J; junction bases left unmatched: 6. The CDR3 is 14 residues long.

This clone was observed once. J is TRBJ1-4 and V is TRBV18; D remains ambiguous. The CDR3 loop spans 15 amino acids. V was cut by 4 bases and J by 7 bases, with 16 bases left in between. Germline V gives CDR1 KGHSH, CDR2 LQKENI. The CDR3 nucleotides read TGTGCCAGCTCACTGAGGAAGGGAAGAACTGAAAAACTGTTTTTT. Residues: CASSLRKGRTEKLFF.

The chain uses TRBV7-9 and TRBJ1-5, with 9 nucleotides matching TRBD1. V dropped 5 bases and J dropped 5; count of bases not matched to a gene: 4. Germline lookup yields CDR1 SEHNR and CDR2 FQNEAQ (reference sequence). The CDR3 covers 14 residues. The CDR3 coding sequence is TGTGCCAGCAGCCTCCGGGACAGGGATCAGCCCCAGCATTTT. Protein sequence: CASSLRDRDQPQHF.

The chain joins TRBV5-5 to TRBJ1-2, with TRBD1 matching over 7 bases. The CDR3 is made up of 14 amino acids. In germline, CDR1 is SGHKS, CDR2 YYEKEE (reference sequence). Trimming took 4 bases from V and 8 from J; bases not matched to a gene: 11. Written as DNA, the CDR3 is TGTGCCAGCAGCACCCGACAGGGATGGAAGGGCTACACCTTC. This translates into CASSTRQGWKGYTF.

The genes are TRBV28 and TRBJ2-2; TRBD1 might be the D (5 bases). The CDR3 has 14 amino acids. Germline CDR1 and CDR2: MDHEN and SYDVKM. Trimming took off 7 bases at V and 6 bases at J, with 15 bases between the two ends. CDR3: CASILSWGAGELFF. The CDR3 DNA sequence: TGTGCCAGCATTCTCTCGTGGGGCGCCGGGGAGCTGTTTTTT.

This chain joins TRBV5-1 and TRBJ2-1; the match to TRBD2 covers 10 bases. CDR1 is SGHRS and CDR2 is YFSETQ in the germline V gene. This CDR3 contains 16 residues. Trimming at V came to 3 bases and at J to 10 bases, leaving 13 bases not matched to a gene. The CDR3 region has the DNA TGCGCCAGCAGCTGGCGGACTAGCGGAGATCTGAGGGAGCAGTTCTTC. Translated, it gives CASSWRTSGDLREQFF.

The V gene is TRBV14, the J gene TRBJ2-1; the D gene is possibly TRBD2 (7 bases). The V end was cut by 1 base, the J end by 3 bases, with 10 bases between. The germline gives CDR1 SGHDN, CDR2 FVKESK. The CDR3 length is 15 residues. CDR3 nucleotides: TGTGCCAGCAGCCAAGCGGGGGGCCACTACAATGAGCAGTTCTTC. Its translation: CASSQAGGHYNEQFF.

The rearrangement joins TRBV5-1 to TRBJ2-7; D remains unclear. From germline, CDR1 is SGHRS and CDR2 YFSETQ. V lost 4 bases and J 2 bases, leaving 10 bases between the germline ends. This CDR3 has 13 amino acids. CDR3 residues: CASSALLTYEQYF. CDR3 nucleotide sequence: TGCGCCAGCAGCGCCTTGCTCACCTACGAGCAGTACTTC.

The chain couples TRBV4-1 to TRBJ1-1; a possible D gene is TRBD1 (6 bases). This CDR3 has 17 amino acids. The germline V gene has CDR1 MGHRA and CDR2 YSYEKL. V was pared by 5 bases and J by 2 bases, with 21 bases between. CDR3 protein: CASSYTLGGGINTEAFF. The CDR3 DNA sequence: TGCGCCAGCAGCTATACCCTGGGAGGGGGGATCAACACTGAAGCTTTCTTT.

This chain joins TRBV15 and TRBJ2-3, with 7 bases fitting TRBD2. Germline V CDR1 and CDR2: LNHNV, YYDKDF (reference sequence). V lost 1 base, J lost 5 bases, and 24 bases stayed unmatched. The CDR3 is made up of 21 amino acids. Written as DNA, the CDR3 is TGTGCCACCAGCAGAGTAGGAATACAAGGGAGGGCCAATGGGCGAGAAGATACGCAGTATTTT. This translates into CATSRVGIQGRANGREDTQYF.

V is TRBV6-6 and J is TRBJ1-6; 7 bases map to TRBD1. CDR1 MNHNY and CDR2 SVGAGI come from the germline V gene (reference sequence). This CDR3 comprises 12 residues. The V segment lost 8 bases and the J segment 9 bases; nucleotides outside the gene matches: 4. As DNA, the CDR3 is TGTGCCAGCGACAGGGACGGTTCACCCCTCCACTTT. As protein: CASDRDGSPLHF.

This chain links TRBV2 with TRBJ2-2; 7 bases match TRBD2. Trimming took 0 bases from V and 4 from J; bases not matched to a gene: 8. CDR3 length equals 17 residues. CDR1 is SNHLY, CDR2 FYNNEI, per germline. The CDR3 DNA reads as TGTGCCAGCAGTGAAGCGGGGGAGGGTTCGATCACCGGGGAGCTGTTTTTT. Protein product: CASSEAGEGSITGELFF.

This sequence joins TRBV28 and TRBJ2-7; no definite D call. Germline lookup yields CDR1 MDHEN and CDR2 SYDVKM. Trimming stripped 8 bases from V and 2 bases from J, with 13 bases between. The CDR3 contains 13 residues. The CDR3 spells CASSKTGAYEQYF. As DNA, the CDR3 is TGTGCCAGCTCGAAGACCGGAGCCTACGAGCAGTACTTC.

This chain connects TRBV18 to TRBJ1-5; no clear D. V dropped 3 bases and J dropped 3 bases, with 12 bases sitting between them. CDR1 and CDR2 from the germline V gene are KGHSH and LQKENI. The CDR3 contains 15 residues. The CDR3 nucleotides are TGTGCCAGCTCACCGGGCCAGTATTTCAATCAGCCCCAGCATTTT. It codes for CASSPGQYFNQPQHF.

This clone has more than one count but fewer than ten. The chain uses TRBV6-1 and TRBJ1-1; 9 nucleotides align to TRBD1. Germline V gene data show CDR1 as MNHNS and CDR2 as SASEGT. J lost 4 bases, V lost 8 bases, and 8 bases had no gene match. CDR3 length equals 14 residues. CDR3 DNA: TGTGCCAGCGCACAGGGGGCGGGTGGCACTGAAGCTTTCTTT. Encoded protein: CASAQGAGGTEAFF.

The chain uses TRBV15 and TRBJ2-5; TRBD2 matches at 8 bases. The V gene's germline CDR1 is LNHNV and CDR2 YYDKDF (reference sequence). Germline trimming cut 1 base from V and 5 bases from J; bases unmatched to any gene: 6. The CDR3 is 15 amino acids. In DNA, the CDR3 is TGTGCCACCAGCAGAGGAGCGGGAGTATGGGAGACCCAGTACTTC. This gives the protein CATSRGAGVWETQYF.